Listed here are 8 T cell receptor beta chains from one sample, sequenced in a study of blood T cell repertoires in COVID-19. Data came from immunoSEQ multiplex PCR; TCRdb stores just in-frame clones and leaves some out. The table shows 110,000 to 150,000 clones, with roughly 79% occurring only once. The sample consisted of peripheral blood. All receptors derive from a woman between 55 and 75 years old with acute or convalescent COVID-19.

J is TRBJ2-5 and V is TRBV10-3; D may be TRBD1 (5 bases). The CDR3 contains 12 residues. With 6 bases removed from V and 7 bases from J, the gap between germline ends came to 12 bases. Germline CDR1 and CDR2: ENHRY and SYGVKD. The CDR3 DNA reads as TGTGCCATCAGGACAGACGTTGGGACCCAGTACTTC. Translated: CAIRTDVGTQYF.

The chain employs TRBV3-1 (or the pseudogene TRBV3-2) and TRBJ1-3; 9 nucleotides line up with TRBD1. Germline loops: CDR1 LGHDT, CDR2 YNNKEL (reference sequence). CDR3 length: 15 residues. V shed 1 base, J shed 6 bases, and the junction held 4 bases outside the gene matches. CDR3 nucleotide sequence: TGTGCCAGCAGCCAAGGCGGGACAGGGAAAAACACCATATATTTT. Amino acids: CASSQGGTGKNTIYF.

This chain joins TRBV19 and TRBJ2-2, with a possible D match to TRBD1 (5 bases). The germline V and J ends were trimmed by 8 bases and 4 bases, with 14 bases remaining between them. This CDR3 has 14 residues. Germline CDR1 is LNHDA and CDR2 is SQIVND (reference sequence). The CDR3 region has the DNA TGTGCCAGTGACCCCCAAGGGGTCACCGGGGAGCTGTTTTTT. It translates to CASDPQGVTGELFF.

The chain has TRBV19 and TRBJ2-1; 7 positions agree with TRBD2. V trimming: 2 bases; J trimming: 9 bases; junction bases outside the gene matches: 10. The CDR3 totals 15 residues. Germline CDR1 reads LNHDA; CDR2 reads SQIVND (reference sequence). CDR3 in DNA: TGTGCCAGTAGTATATTGGCGGGAGCCGGTAGTGAGCAGTTCTTC. This codes for CASSILAGAGSEQFF. The whole variable domain, filled in from reference TRBV19 and TRBJ2-1, reads DGGITQSPKYLFRKEGQNVTLSCEQNLNHDAMYWYRQDPGQGLRLIYYSQIVNDFQKGDIAEGYSVSREKKESFPLTVTSAQKNPTAFYLCASSILAGAGSEQFFGPGTRLTVL.

CDR3 DNA sequence: TGCGCCAGCAGCTTGGAAGGGGTTGTCGGGGAGCTGTTTTTT. Translating it yields CASSLEGVVGELFF. The gene calls are TRBV5-1 and TRBJ2-2, with a possible D match to TRBD1 (5 bases). The CDR3 covers 14 residues. Germline CDR1 SGHRS, CDR2 YFSETQ. Trimming removed 0 bases at V and 7 bases at J, with 10 bases between.

The genes are TRBV28 and TRBJ2-6, with 7 bases aligning to TRBD2. Germline V lookup: CDR1 MDHEN, CDR2 SYDVKM. The V segment lost 10 bases and the J segment 6 bases; nucleotides outside the gene matches: 18. This CDR3 has 17 residues. The CDR3 here is CATYPSGGPGTANVLTF. Here the CDR3 DNA reads TGTGCCACTTACCCCTCGGGGGGACCCGGGACGGCCAACGTCCTGACTTTC.

The V gene is TRBV9, the J gene TRBJ2-3; 10 nucleotides line up with TRBD2. Germline values: CDR1 SGDLS, CDR2 YYNGEE. After removal of 4 bases from V and 1 base from J, the junction contained 6 bases not matched to a gene. CDR3 length: 16 residues. The CDR3 DNA reads as TGTGCCAGCAGCATACTCGGGACTAGCGGCACAGATACGCAGTATTTT. It yields the protein CASSILGTSGTDTQYF.

V and J are TRBV28 and TRBJ1-2; 7 bases match TRBD1. The CDR3 consists of 14 residues. Germline loops: CDR1 MDHEN, CDR2 SYDVKM. Trimming cost V 3 bases and J 4 bases; bases outside gene matches: 5. Here the CDR3 DNA reads TGTGCCAGCAGTTTTGGGACAGCCTTCTATGGCTACACCTTC. It codes for CASSFGTAFYGYTF.